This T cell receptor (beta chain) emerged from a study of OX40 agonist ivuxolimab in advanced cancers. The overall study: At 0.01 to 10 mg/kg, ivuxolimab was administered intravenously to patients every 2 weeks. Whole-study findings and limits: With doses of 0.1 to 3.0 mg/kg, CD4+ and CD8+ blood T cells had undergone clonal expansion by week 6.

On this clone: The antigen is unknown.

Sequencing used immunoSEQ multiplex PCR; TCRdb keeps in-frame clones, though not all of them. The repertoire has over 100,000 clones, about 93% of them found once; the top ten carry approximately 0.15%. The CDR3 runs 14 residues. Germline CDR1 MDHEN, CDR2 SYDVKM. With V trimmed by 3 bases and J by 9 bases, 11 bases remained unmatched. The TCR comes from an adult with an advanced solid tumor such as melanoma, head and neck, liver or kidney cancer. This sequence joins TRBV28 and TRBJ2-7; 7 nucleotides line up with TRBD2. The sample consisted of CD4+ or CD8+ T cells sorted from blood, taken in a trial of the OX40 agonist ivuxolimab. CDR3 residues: CASSFQRDSWLQYF. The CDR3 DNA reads TGTGCCAGCAGTTTCCAGCGGGATAGCTGGTTGCAGTACTTC.